This is a list of T cell receptor beta chains from one sample in a study of T cells in Graves' hyperthyroidism and ophthalmopathy. MiXCR was run by TCRdb on the multiplex PCR reads, yielding one entry per CDR3 protein. The sample lists 500,000 to 750,000 distinct CDR3 sequences, around 14% seen once, with around 7.8% in the top ten. Material for sequencing was blood. The receptors stem from a woman in her 30s with Graves' hyperthyroidism. Both conserved end residues are part of each CDR3. A D gene is named only where the DNA matches it firmly. Some rows have no size entry. The others give once, few or many, or a class for an expanded clone.

J,size,D,V,CDR3,DNA
TRBJ2-1,few,TRBD2,TRBV10-3,CAISASTAGGNEQFF,TGTGCCATCAGTGCCTCTACAGCGGGAGGTAATGAGCAGTTCTTC
TRBJ2-7,many,TRBD2,TRBV27,CASSLWEGGPHEQYF,TGTGCCAGCAGTTTATGGGAGGGAGGCCCCCACGAGCAGTACTTC
TRBJ1-3,.,TRBD1,TRBV28,CASGTPGQGGGNTIYF,TGTGCCAGCGGTACGCCGGGACAGGGAGGTGGAAACACCATATATTTT
TRBJ1-5,few,.,TRBV28,CAAAGGNQPQHF,TGTGCCGCCGCGGGGGGAAATCAGCCCCAGCATTTT
TRBJ2-7,.,.,TRBV7-2,CASSSDTGSYNEQYF,TGTGCCAGCAGCTCCGACACGGGCTCCTACAATGAGCAGTACTTC
TRBJ2-3,many,.,TRBV20-1,CSAFGEITQYF,TGCAGTGCTTTCGGGGAGATAACGCAGTATTTT
TRBJ2-1,.,.,TRBV20-1,CSARWRAYNEQFF,TGCAGTGCTAGGTGGAGGGCCTACAATGAGCAGTTCTTC
TRBJ1-2,many,.,TRBV27,CASSPWDRSNYGYTF,TGTGCCAGCAGTCCGTGGGACCGAAGTAACTATGGCTACACCTTC
TRBJ1-1,.,.,TRBV19,CASSEGDLEAFF,TGTGCCAGTAGCGAGGGGGATTTAGAAGCTTTCTTT
TRBJ1-6,few,.,TRBV27,CASSLSAAGLPLHF,TGTGCCAGCAGTTTATCAGCCGCAGGGCTACCCCTCCACTTT
TRBJ2-7,.,TRBD1,TRBV6-1,CASSPPMDRGYYEQYF,TGTGCCAGCAGTCCTCCGATGGACAGGGGCTACTACGAGCAGTACTTC
TRBJ2-3,few,TRBD1,TRBV7-2,CASSSNRGTDTQYF,TGTGCCAGCTCATCGAACAGGGGTACAGATACGCAGTATTTT
TRBJ2-2,.,.,TRBV7-6,CASSLYLPGSLGRTGELFF,TGTGCCAGCAGCTTATATCTCCCCGGGAGCCTGGGTCGAACCGGGGAGCTGTTTTTT
TRBJ2-2,many,.,TRBV18,CASPRGPPNTGELFF,TGTGCCAGCCCGAGGGGACCTCCGAACACCGGGGAGCTGTTTTTT
TRBJ2-1,many,.,TRBV2,CASSIRGFGGEQFF,TGTGCCAGCAGTATTCGGGGGTTTGGGGGTGAGCAGTTCTTC
TRBJ2-1,.,TRBD1,TRBV14,CASRQGAGSYEQFF,TGTGCCAGCCGCCAGGGGGCGGGGTCGTATGAGCAGTTCTTC
TRBJ2-3,many,.,TRBV3-1,CASSHGQNTDTQYF,TGTGCCAGCAGCCATGGACAGAACACAGATACGCAGTATTTT
TRBJ2-7,few,.,TRBV5-1,CASSLSQSSYEQYF,TGCGCCAGCAGCTTGTCCCAAAGCTCCTACGAGCAGTACTTC
TRBJ2-2,.,TRBD2,TRBV28,CASGRLAGYTGELFF,TGTGCCAGTGGGAGACTAGCGGGATACACCGGGGAGCTGTTTTTT
TRBJ2-7,.,.,TRBV4-3,CASSQTGKREQYF,TGCGCCAGCAGCCAGACCGGCAAGCGCGAGCAGTACTTC
TRBJ2-7,many,.,TRBV11-1,CASSLIDVYEQYF,TGTGCCAGCAGCTTAATAGACGTTTACGAGCAGTACTTC
TRBJ2-7,many,TRBD2,TRBV12-5,CASGLKISGAYEQYF,TGTGCTAGTGGTCTAAAAATTAGCGGGGCCTACGAGCAGTACTTC
TRBJ2-2,.,TRBD2,TRBV7-3,CASRTGTSGNTGELFF,TGTGCCAGCAGGACCGGGACTAGCGGTAACACCGGGGAGCTGTTTTTT
TRBJ1-5,many,.,TRBV30,CAWARGSDQPQHF,TGTGCCTGGGCGAGGGGGTCGGATCAGCCCCAGCATTTT
TRBJ2-1,.,.,TRBV6-2/TRBV6-3,CASSYSRGNEQFF,TGTGCCAGCAGTTACTCTAGGGGCAATGAGCAGTTCTTC
TRBJ2-3,.,TRBD1,TRBV5-1,CASSLVQGASDTQYF,TGCGCCAGCAGCTTGGTCCAGGGGGCCTCGGATACGCAGTATTTT
TRBJ2-3,.,.,TRBV19,CASSMTGATTDTQYF,TGTGCCAGTAGTATGACGGGGGCTACCACAGATACGCAGTATTTT
TRBJ1-4,.,TRBD1,TRBV9,CASSVGGTATNEKLFF,TGTGCCAGCAGCGTAGGAGGGACAGCAACTAATGAAAAACTGTTTTTT
TRBJ2-1,.,TRBD2,TRBV7-9,CASSLASGRIAIWYNEQFF,TGTGCCAGCAGCTTAGCTAGCGGGAGGATAGCAATTTGGTACAATGAGCAGTTCTTC
TRBJ1-2,.,.,TRBV29-1,CSDDSPYGYTF,TGCAGCGACGACAGTCCCTATGGCTACACCTTC
TRBJ2-7,.,.,TRBV7-9,CASGTTYEQYF,TGTGCCTCAGGCACAACCTACGAGCAGTACTTC
TRBJ2-1,many,TRBD1,TRBV6-1,CAVGRQGQFF,TGTGCCGTAGGCAGACAGGGCCAGTTCTTC
TRBJ1-6,many,.,TRBV20-1,CSANLFEGFGSPLHF,TGCAGTGCTAATCTATTCGAGGGGTTCGGTTCACCCCTCCACTTT
TRBJ1-3,.,.,TRBV10-3,CAISESILSGNTIYF,TGTGCCATCAGTGAGTCGATCCTCTCTGGAAACACCATATATTTT
TRBJ2-3,.,TRBD2,TRBV10-1,CASSDGGSVRNTQYF,TGCGCCAGCAGTGATGGCGGGAGCGTACGAAATACGCAGTATTTT
TRBJ2-1,many,.,TRBV2,CASSWGFTNEQFF,TGTGCCAGCAGTTGGGGATTTACCAATGAGCAGTTCTTC
TRBJ1-6,.,.,TRBV6-1,CASRTTPASNSPLHF,TGTGCCAGCAGGACCACACCCGCGAGTAATTCACCCCTCCACTTT
TRBJ2-3,many,.,TRBV9,CASSAETMGGNTDTQYF,TGTGCCAGCAGCGCCGAAACGATGGGTGGGAACACAGATACGCAGTATTTT
TRBJ2-1,many,.,TRBV2,CASNRVGENEQFF,TGTGCCAGCAATCGGGTCGGTGAGAATGAGCAGTTCTTC
TRBJ2-1,many,.,TRBV6-6,CASSYADTYNEQFF,TGTGCCAGCAGTTACGCGGACACCTACAATGAGCAGTTCTTC
TRBJ2-3,many,.,TRBV5-1,CASEPGSTDTQYF,TGCGCCAGTGAGCCCGGGAGCACAGATACGCAGTATTTT